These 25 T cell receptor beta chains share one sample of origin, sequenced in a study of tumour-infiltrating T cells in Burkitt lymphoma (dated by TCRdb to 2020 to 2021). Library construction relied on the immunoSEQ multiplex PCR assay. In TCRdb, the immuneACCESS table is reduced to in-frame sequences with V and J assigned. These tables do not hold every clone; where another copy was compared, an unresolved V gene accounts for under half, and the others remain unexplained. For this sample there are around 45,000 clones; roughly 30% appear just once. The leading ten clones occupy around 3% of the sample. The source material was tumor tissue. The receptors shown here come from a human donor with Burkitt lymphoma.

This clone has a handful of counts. Written as DNA, the CDR3 is TGCAGCGTTGACGATGGGGCTTTCTTT. Protein sequence: CSVDDGAFF. The chain combines TRBV29-1 with TRBJ1-1; D not certain. Germline V gene lookup returns CDR1 SQVTM and CDR2 ANQGSEA. V was cut by 3 bases and J by 11 bases, with 7 bases left in between. The CDR3 contains 9 residues. The variable domain in full, completed from reference TRBV29-1 and TRBJ1-1, reads SAVISQKPSRDICQRGTSLTIQCQVDSQVTMMFWYRQQPGQSLTLIATANQGSEATYESGFVIDKFPISRPNLTFSTLTVSNMSPEDSSIYLCSVDDGAFFGQGTRLTVV.

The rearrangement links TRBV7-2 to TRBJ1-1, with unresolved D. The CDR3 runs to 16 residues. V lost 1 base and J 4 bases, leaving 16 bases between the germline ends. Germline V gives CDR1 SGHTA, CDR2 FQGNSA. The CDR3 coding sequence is TGTGCCAGCAGCTTAGTACATACAGCTGTGTCCACTGAAGCTTTCTTT. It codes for CASSLVHTAVSTEAFF.

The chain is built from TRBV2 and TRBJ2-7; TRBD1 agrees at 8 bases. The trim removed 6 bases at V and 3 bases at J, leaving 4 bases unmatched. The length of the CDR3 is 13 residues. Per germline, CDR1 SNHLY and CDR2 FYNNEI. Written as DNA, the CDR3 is TGTGCCAGCAGACCGACAGGGGTCTACGAGCAGTACTTC. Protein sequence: CASRPTGVYEQYF.

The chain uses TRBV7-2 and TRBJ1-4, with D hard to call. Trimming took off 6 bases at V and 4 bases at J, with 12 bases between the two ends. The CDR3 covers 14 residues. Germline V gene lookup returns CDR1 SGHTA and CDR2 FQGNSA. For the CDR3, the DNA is TGTGCCAGCAGAACGACGGATATTAATGAAAAACTGTTTTTT. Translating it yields CASRTTDINEKLFF.

CDR3 in amino acids: CASSPGQGARGYTF. DNA of the CDR3: TGTGCCAGCAGTCCGGGACAGGGGGCACGAGGCTACACCTTC. The V call is TRBV28, the J call TRBJ1-2; the match to TRBD1 covers 12 bases. CDR1 is MDHEN and CDR2 is SYDVKM in the germline V gene. The CDR3 runs to 14 residues. V trimming: 5 bases; J trimming: 8 bases; junction bases outside the gene matches: 6.

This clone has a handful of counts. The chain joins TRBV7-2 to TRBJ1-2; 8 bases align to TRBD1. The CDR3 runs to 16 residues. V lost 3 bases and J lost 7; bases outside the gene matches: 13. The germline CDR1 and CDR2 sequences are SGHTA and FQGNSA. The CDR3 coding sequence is TGTGCCAGCAGCTTTGCCCAGGGGGCATCTTCGGGTGGCTACACCTTC. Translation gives CASSFAQGASSGGYTF.

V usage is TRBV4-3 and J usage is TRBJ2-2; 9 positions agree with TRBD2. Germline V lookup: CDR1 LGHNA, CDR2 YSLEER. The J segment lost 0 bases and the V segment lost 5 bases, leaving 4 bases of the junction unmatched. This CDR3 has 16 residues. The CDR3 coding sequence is TGCGCCAGCAGCAGGCTAGCGGGGACGAACACCGGGGAGCTGTTTTTT. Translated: CASSRLAGTNTGELFF.

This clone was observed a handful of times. The CDR3 region has the DNA TGTGCCAGCAGCGTGGGGCTTAGCGGATCACAAGAGACCCAGTACTTC. Translating gives CASSVGLSGSQETQYF. J is TRBJ2-5 and V is TRBV7-2, with TRBD2 as a possible D gene (6 bases). Germline V gives CDR1 SGHTA, CDR2 FQGNSA. V lost 5 bases and J lost 2, with 18 bases in between. The CDR3 is 16 amino acids.

In nucleotides, the CDR3 is TGTGCCAGGGGGACAGGGAAGACCACTGAAGCTTTCTTT. Translated, it gives CARGTGKTTEAFF. The V call is TRBV7-2, the J call TRBJ1-1; 9 bases align to TRBD1. This CDR3 spans 13 amino acids. The germline V gene encodes CDR1 SGHTA and CDR2 FQGNSA. V was clipped by 9 bases and J by 4 bases; unmatched bases: 6.

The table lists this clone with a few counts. The CDR3 nucleotides are TGTGCCAGCAGCTCGGACAGTAGTGAGCAGTACTTC. Its translation: CASSSDSSEQYF. The rearrangement joins TRBV5-4 to TRBJ2-7, with D perhaps TRBD1 (6 bases). Germline-derived CDR1 and CDR2 are SGHNT and YYREEE (reference sequence). CDR3 length: 12 residues. V was pared by 3 bases and J by 7 bases, with 11 bases between. Using reference TRBV5-4 and TRBJ2-7 for the parts outside the CDR3, the full variable domain is ETGVTQSPTHLIKTRGQQVTLRCSSQSGHNTVSWYQQALGQGPQFIFQYYREEENGRGNFPPRFSGLQFPNYSSELNVNALELDDSALYLCASSSDSSEQYFGPGTRLTVT.

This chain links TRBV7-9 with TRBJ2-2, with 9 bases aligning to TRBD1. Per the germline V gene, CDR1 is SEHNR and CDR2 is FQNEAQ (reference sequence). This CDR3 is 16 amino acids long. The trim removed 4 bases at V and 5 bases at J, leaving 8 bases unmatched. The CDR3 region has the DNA TGTGCCAGCAGCTACGAAGGGACAGGGCGAACCGGGGAGCTGTTTTTT. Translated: CASSYEGTGRTGELFF.

For the CDR3, the DNA is TGTGCCAGCAGCTTAGCTCCCACCGGGGAGCTGTTTTTT. This translates into CASSLAPTGELFF. J is TRBJ2-2 and V is TRBV7-7, with D unclear. CDR3 size: 13 residues. CDR1 is SSHAT, CDR2 FNYEAQ, per germline (reference sequence). Deletions cut 0 bases from V and 4 bases from J, with 3 bases between.

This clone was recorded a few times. In nucleotides, the CDR3 is TGTGCCTGGAGTCCCACACGGGACTATGGCTACACCTTC. It encodes CAWSPTRDYGYTF. The chain has TRBV30 and TRBJ1-2, with unresolved D. The CDR3 spans 13 residues. The V and J ends lost 2 bases and 3 bases respectively, with 10 bases between them. CDR1 and CDR2 (germline): GTSNPN, SVGIG (reference sequence).

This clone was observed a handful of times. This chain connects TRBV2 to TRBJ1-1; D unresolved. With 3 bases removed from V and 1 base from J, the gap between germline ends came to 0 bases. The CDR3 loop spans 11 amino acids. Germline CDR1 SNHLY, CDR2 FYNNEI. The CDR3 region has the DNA TGTGCCAGCAGTGAGAACACTGAAGCTTTCTTT. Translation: CASSENTEAFF.

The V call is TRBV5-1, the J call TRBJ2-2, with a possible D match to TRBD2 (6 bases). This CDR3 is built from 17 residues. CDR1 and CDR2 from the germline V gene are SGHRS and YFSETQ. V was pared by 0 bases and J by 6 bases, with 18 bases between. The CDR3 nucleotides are TGCGCCAGCAGCTTGGCTGGGGCGGCAGGGAGGTCCGGGGAGCTGTTTTTT. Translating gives CASSLAGAAGRSGELFF.

Here the CDR3 reads CATSSGPEGTQYF. For the CDR3, the DNA is TGTGCCACCAGCTCGGGACCTGAAGGGACCCAGTACTTC. The rearrangement uses TRBV15 and TRBJ2-5; the D call may be TRBD1 or TRBD2 (5 bases each). Trimming pared 5 bases from V and 7 bases from J, leaving 14 bases between. CDR1 LNHNV and CDR2 YYDKDF come from the germline V gene (reference sequence). CDR3 size: 13 residues.

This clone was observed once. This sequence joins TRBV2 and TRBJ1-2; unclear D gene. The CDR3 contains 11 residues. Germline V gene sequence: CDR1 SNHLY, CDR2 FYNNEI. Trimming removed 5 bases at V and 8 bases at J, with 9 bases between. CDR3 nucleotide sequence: TGTGCCAGCAGTTATTTTGAGGGCTACACCTTC. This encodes CASSYFEGYTF.

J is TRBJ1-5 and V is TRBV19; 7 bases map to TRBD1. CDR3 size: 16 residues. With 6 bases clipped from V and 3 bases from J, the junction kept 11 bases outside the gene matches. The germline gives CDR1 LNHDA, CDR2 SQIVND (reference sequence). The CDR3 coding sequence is TGTGCCAGTAGCCTACGACAGGGAAGAAACAATCAGCCCCAGCATTTT. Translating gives CASSLRQGRNNQPQHF.

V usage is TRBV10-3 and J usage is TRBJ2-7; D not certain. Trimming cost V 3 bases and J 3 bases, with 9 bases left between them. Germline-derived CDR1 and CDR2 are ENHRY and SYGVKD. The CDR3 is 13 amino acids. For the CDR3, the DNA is TGTGCCATCAGTGAAAGGCAGAACTACGAGCAGTACTTC. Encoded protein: CAISERQNYEQYF.

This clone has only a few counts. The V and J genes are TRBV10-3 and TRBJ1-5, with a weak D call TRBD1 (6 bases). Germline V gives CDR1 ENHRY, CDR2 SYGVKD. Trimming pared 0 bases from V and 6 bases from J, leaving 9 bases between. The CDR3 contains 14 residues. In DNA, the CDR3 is TGTGCCATCAGTGAGTCGGGGGGCTCTCAGCCCCAGCATTTT. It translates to CAISESGGSQPQHF.

The CDR3 DNA sequence: TGTGCCAGCAGCTATAGCAGGATGATTAATGAAAAACTGTTTTTT. This codes for CASSYSRMINEKLFF. This chain uses TRBV7-2 with TRBJ1-4, with D uncertain. The CDR3 spans 15 residues. Germline-derived CDR1 and CDR2 are SGHTA and FQGNSA. Trimming cost V 4 bases and J 4 bases, with 13 bases left between them.

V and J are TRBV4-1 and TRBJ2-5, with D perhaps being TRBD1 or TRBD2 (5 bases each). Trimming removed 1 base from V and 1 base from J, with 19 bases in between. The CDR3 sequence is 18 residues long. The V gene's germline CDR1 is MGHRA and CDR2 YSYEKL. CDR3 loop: CASSQVSFRGRAQETQYF. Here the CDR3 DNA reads TGCGCCAGCAGCCAAGTCTCGTTCCGGGGCAGAGCCCAAGAGACCCAGTACTTC.

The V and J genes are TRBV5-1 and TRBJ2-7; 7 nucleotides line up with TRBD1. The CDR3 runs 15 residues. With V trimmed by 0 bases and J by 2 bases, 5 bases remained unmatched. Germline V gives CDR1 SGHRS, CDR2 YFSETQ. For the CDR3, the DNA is TGCGCCAGCAGCTTGGGCCCGACAGGGACCTACGAGCAGTACTTC. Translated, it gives CASSLGPTGTYEQYF.

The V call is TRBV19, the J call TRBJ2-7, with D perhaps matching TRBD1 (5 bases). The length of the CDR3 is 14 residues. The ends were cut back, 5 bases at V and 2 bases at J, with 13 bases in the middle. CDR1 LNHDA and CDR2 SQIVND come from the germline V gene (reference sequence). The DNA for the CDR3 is TGTGCCAGTAGTGCCAGGGTGGGAACCTACGAGCAGTACTTC. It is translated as CASSARVGTYEQYF.

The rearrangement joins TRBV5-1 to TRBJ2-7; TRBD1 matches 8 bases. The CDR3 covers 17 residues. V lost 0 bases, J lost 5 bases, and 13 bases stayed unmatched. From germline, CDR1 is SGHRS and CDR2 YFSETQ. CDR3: CASSLEPGGLSFHEQYF. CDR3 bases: TGCGCCAGCAGCTTGGAACCAGGGGGCTTGTCCTTCCACGAGCAGTACTTC.